This entry lists 20 T cell receptor beta chains sequenced from one sample in a study of control samples from healthy donors and cancer patients (dated by TCRdb to 2018 to 2020). The library was generated by the immunoSEQ multiplex PCR assay. Sourced from immuneACCESS, this table was stored by TCRdb with only in-frame sequences that have V and J called. A share of the clones is absent; for the studies checked, an unresolved V gene accounts for under half, and the remainder has no known explanation. The sample contains 80,000 to 100,000 clones, 88% of them found a single time. The top ten clones comprise roughly 13% of the sample. Sequencing was carried out using blood. The receptor set was obtained from a man younger than 45 in good health.

The genes are TRBV5-1 and TRBJ2-7; 15 bases are shared with TRBD2. The V gene's germline CDR1 is SGHRS and CDR2 YFSETQ. The V segment lost 7 bases and the J segment 0 bases; nucleotides outside the gene matches: 14. The CDR3 is 19 amino acids. In DNA, the CDR3 is TGCGCCAGCTATTACGGACTAGCGGGAGGGCCCAAGAGCTCCTACGAGCAGTACTTC. Encoded protein: CASYYGLAGGPKSSYEQYF.

The CDR3 nucleotides read TGTGCCAGCAGTTTAAGGGGCAACGGCAATGAGCAGTTCTTC. As protein: CASSLRGNGNEQFF. The chain employs TRBV27 and TRBJ2-1; TRBD1 is a possible D gene (5 bases). CDR1 is MNHEY and CDR2 is SMNVEV in the germline V gene (reference sequence). The CDR3 contains 14 residues. The V and J ends lost 2 bases and 6 bases respectively, with 11 bases between them.

The chain joins TRBV4-1 to TRBJ2-3; D is perhaps TRBD1 (5 bases). The CDR3 loop spans 19 amino acids. Between the trimmed V and J ends, which lost 6 bases and 3 bases, there was a span of 28 bases. CDR1 and CDR2 from the germline V gene are MGHRA and YSYEKL. This CDR3 is CASSPTGLRVGRETDTQYF. The CDR3 nucleotides are TGCGCCAGCAGTCCTACGGGCCTCCGAGTGGGCAGGGAAACAGATACGCAGTATTTT.

The gene calls are TRBV18 and TRBJ2-5, with D hard to call. The CDR3 has 15 amino acids. V was pared by 2 bases and J by 5 bases, with 15 bases between. Germline V CDR1 and CDR2: KGHSH, LQKENI. The DNA for the CDR3 is TGTGCCAGCTCACCAAACGGAGTCTTTGGGGAGACCCAGTACTTC. This translates into CASSPNGVFGETQYF.

This clone has a handful of counts. The rearrangement joins TRBV15 to TRBJ2-6; D remains unclear. V lost 3 bases, J lost 1 base, and 10 bases lay in between. The CDR3 runs to 16 residues. The V gene's germline CDR1 is LNHNV and CDR2 YYDKDF (reference sequence). The CDR3 nucleotides are TGTGCCACCAGCAGTGGACGATCTTCTGGGGCCAACGTCCTGACTTTC. Translated: CATSSGRSSGANVLTF.

V and J are TRBV5-4 and TRBJ1-4; a weak D match, TRBD1 (6 bases). The CDR3 is 14 residues long. With 0 bases removed from V and 3 bases from J, the gap between germline ends came to 6 bases. Germline-derived CDR1 and CDR2 are SGHNT and YYREEE (reference sequence). The CDR3 sequence: CASSLGGPNEKLFF. Here the CDR3 DNA reads TGTGCCAGCAGCTTGGGGGGGCCTAATGAAAAACTGTTTTTT.

The J gene is TRBJ1-2, the V gene TRBV24-1, with D unresolved. This CDR3 has 12 residues. Trimming shortened V by 4 bases and J by 4 bases, and 6 bases separated the two germline ends. Germline V gives CDR1 KGHDR, CDR2 SFDVKD. CDR3 nucleotide sequence: TGTGCCACCAGTGACCCCCTCTATGGCTACACCTTC. Translating gives CATSDPLYGYTF.

The V and J genes are TRBV11-3 and TRBJ1-1, with 7 bases matching TRBD1. CDR1 and CDR2 (germline): SGHNT, YENEEA. The CDR3 totals 15 residues. V gave up 4 bases and J gave up 6 bases; unmatched junction bases: 11. CDR3 nucleotides: TGTGCCAGCAGCTCCACACAGGGGTCTGTCTCTGAAGCTTTCTTT. Protein product: CASSSTQGSVSEAFF.

V gene TRBV7-2 combines with J gene TRBJ2-5; D unresolved. From germline, CDR1 is SGHTA and CDR2 FQGNSA. Trimming cost V 6 bases and J 5 bases, with 7 bases left between them. CDR3 length: 11 residues. CDR3 nucleotides: TGTGCCAGCAGTTCATGGGAGACCCAGTACTTC. This gives the protein CASSSWETQYF.

The chain has TRBV4-3 and TRBJ1-3; weak D call: TRBD1 (6 bases). Looked up from germline, CDR1 is LGHNA and CDR2 is YSLEER. This CDR3 contains 17 residues. Trimming took 3 bases from V and 4 from J, leaving 19 bases between them. CDR3 in amino acids: CASSQVLADSAGNTIYF. DNA for the CDR3: TGCGCCAGCAGCCAGGTGTTGGCGGACAGTGCAGGAAACACCATATATTTT.

V usage is TRBV4-1 and J usage is TRBJ2-3; D is perhaps TRBD2 (5 bases). Germline CDR1 and CDR2: MGHRA and YSYEKL. CDR3 length equals 14 residues. Trimming took 4 bases from V and 7 from J, leaving 15 bases between them. Here the CDR3 DNA reads TGCGCCAGCAGCCCCACGGGGAATCAATATACGCAGTATTTT. Residues: CASSPTGNQYTQYF.

CDR3 sequence: CASSVGGWNTEAFF. The CDR3 DNA reads TGTGCCAGCAGCGTAGGGGGCTGGAACACTGAAGCTTTCTTT. The chain combines TRBV7-2 with TRBJ1-1, with TRBD1 identical over 7 bases. CDR3 size: 14 residues. The germline gives CDR1 SGHTA, CDR2 FQGNSA. Trimming removed 5 bases from V and 1 base from J; junction bases left unmatched: 4. Full variable domain (missing parts from reference TRBV7-2 and TRBJ1-1): GAGVSQSPSNKVTEKGKDVELRCDPISGHTALYWYRQSLGQGLEFLIYFQGNSAPDKSGLPSDRFSAERTGGSVSTLTIQRTQQEDSAVYLCASSVGGWNTEAFFGQGTRLTVV.

This chain connects TRBV6-4 to TRBJ1-2; 12 bases map to TRBD1. Germline-derived CDR1 and CDR2 are MRHNA and SNTAGT. With V trimmed by 2 bases and J by 3 bases, 1 base remained unmatched. This CDR3 contains 15 residues. CDR3 sequence: CASSDGTGGHYGYTF. The DNA for the CDR3 is TGTGCCAGCAGTGACGGGACAGGGGGCCACTATGGCTACACCTTC.

This chain uses TRBV19 with TRBJ1-6, with 9 bases identical to TRBD1. With V trimmed by 6 bases and J by 10 bases, 7 bases remained unmatched. Germline V gives CDR1 LNHDA, CDR2 SQIVND (reference sequence). The CDR3 spans 14 residues. The CDR3 region is CASRNPGQGSPLHF. The CDR3 nucleotides are TGTGCCAGTAGAAACCCGGGACAGGGATCACCCCTCCACTTT.

This chain joins TRBV28 and TRBJ2-4; D remains ambiguous. Germline CDR1 MDHEN, CDR2 SYDVKM. The CDR3 covers 13 residues. Trimming left V 6 bases short and J 9 bases short, with 15 bases between. The CDR3 DNA reads TGTGCCAGCAGCCCACGAACCGGCGGCATTCAGTACTTC. Translation: CASSPRTGGIQYF.

The chain uses TRBV3-1 (or the pseudogene TRBV3-2) and TRBJ1-5; 8 bases map to TRBD1. The CDR3 runs to 15 residues. Germline V gene lookup returns CDR1 LGHDT and CDR2 YNNKEL (reference sequence). With 3 bases clipped from V and 4 bases from J, the junction kept 5 bases outside the gene matches. The CDR3 DNA follows: TGTGCCAGCAGCCAGACAACAGGGGGAAATCAGCCCCAGCATTTT. Translation gives CASSQTTGGNQPQHF.

This CDR3 is CASSEAISNQPQHF. The CDR3 nucleotides read TGTGCCAGCAGTGAAGCCATTTCTAATCAGCCCCAGCATTTT. The J gene is TRBJ1-5, the V gene TRBV6-1; D gene ambiguous. This CDR3 has 14 amino acids. Germline V CDR1 and CDR2: MNHNS, SASEGT. V lost 0 bases and J lost 4, with 7 bases in between.

The chain has TRBV11-3 and TRBJ2-1; D possibly corresponds to TRBD2 (5 bases). Germline CDR1 reads SGHNT; CDR2 reads YENEEA. The CDR3 loop spans 12 amino acids. The germline V and J ends were trimmed by 7 bases and 4 bases, with 8 bases remaining between them. The CDR3 sequence: CASNSAYNEQFF. CDR3 in DNA: TGTGCCAGCAATAGCGCTTACAATGAGCAGTTCTTC.

A single count supports this clone. The rearrangement joins TRBV27 to TRBJ1-5; no reliable D call. Looked up from germline, CDR1 is MNHEY and CDR2 is SMNVEV (reference sequence). V gave up 2 bases and J gave up 6 bases, with 8 bases separating them. The CDR3 sequence is 13 residues long. In DNA form, the CDR3 reads TGTGCCAGCAGTTTAGGGTTAGGTCAGCCCCAGCATTTT. This encodes CASSLGLGQPQHF.

Only one count was recorded for this clone. This sequence joins TRBV29-1 and TRBJ2-3; 9 positions match TRBD1. Trimming removed 7 bases from V and 3 bases from J; junction bases left unmatched: 11. The CDR3 extends over 15 amino acids. Germline CDR1 is SQVTM and CDR2 is ANQGSEA. CDR3 protein: CSARHGTGRTDTQYF. DNA for the CDR3: TGCAGCGCGCGGCACGGGACAGGGAGGACAGATACGCAGTATTTT.